The next 31 T cell receptor beta chains were all read from a single sample in a study of cytomegalovirus exposure and HLA in healthy donors. The PCR made use of 60 Vbeta and 13 Jbeta primers. The method was immunoSEQ multiplex PCR; TCRdb's version includes in-frame clones alone and lacks a portion of them. The sample carries some 190,000 clones, about 80% recorded once. The material sequenced was PBMCs. Source of these receptors: a woman under 40 in good health and CMV-seropositive.

V is TRBV7-9 and J is TRBJ2-7; a weak D match, TRBD1 (6 bases). The CDR3 totals 13 residues. The germline CDR1 and CDR2 sequences are SEHNR and FQNEAQ (reference sequence). V shed 5 bases and J shed 3 bases, with 11 bases lying between them. The CDR3 protein is CASSKQDSYEQYF. The DNA of the CDR3 is TGTGCCAGCAGCAAACAGGACAGCTACGAGCAGTACTTC.

The V gene is TRBV30, the J gene TRBJ1-1, with unresolved D. CDR3 length equals 13 residues. Trimming left V 0 bases short and J 3 bases short, with 8 bases between. The germline CDR1 and CDR2 sequences are GTSNPN and SVGIG (reference sequence). DNA for the CDR3: TGTGCCTGGAGTGTATCTGGGCACACTGAAGCTTTCTTT. This translates into CAWSVSGHTEAFF.

V and J are TRBV18 and TRBJ2-2, with D possibly being TRBD2 (6 bases). The germline V gene has CDR1 KGHSH and CDR2 LQKENI. The length of the CDR3 is 15 residues. V was trimmed by 2 bases and J by 0 bases, leaving 7 bases between them. The CDR3 sequence is CASSPGTANTGELFF. The CDR3 DNA is TGTGCCAGCTCACCAGGGACTGCGAACACCGGGGAGCTGTTTTTT.

This clone was seen more than once but under ten times. This sequence joins TRBV7-8 and TRBJ2-4, with TRBD2 matching over 7 bases. V trimming: 3 bases; J trimming: 0 bases; junction bases outside the gene matches: 2. CDR3 length equals 15 residues. Germline V gene lookup returns CDR1 SGHVS and CDR2 FQNEAQ. The CDR3 reads CASSFGGGAKNIQYF. CDR3 DNA sequence: TGTGCCAGCAGCTTCGGCGGGGGAGCCAAAAACATTCAGTACTTC. The entire variable domain, with the rest obtained from reference TRBV7-8 and TRBJ2-4, is as follows: GAGVSQSPRYKVAKRGQDVALRCDPISGHVSLFWYQQALGQGPEFLTYFQNEAQLDKSGLPSDRFFAERPEGSVSTLKIQRTQQEDSAVYLCASSFGGGAKNIQYFGAGTRLSVL.

The chain links TRBV4-2 to TRBJ1-1, with 9 bases matching TRBD1. The CDR3 consists of 15 residues. J lost 5 bases, V lost 3 bases, and 7 bases had no gene match. The germline V gene has CDR1 LGHNA and CDR2 YNFKEQ. CDR3: CASSHDRGTRTEAFF. The CDR3 DNA reads TGTGCCAGCAGCCATGACAGGGGGACGAGGACTGAAGCTTTCTTT.

The gene calls are TRBV27 and TRBJ2-6; D unresolved. This CDR3 comprises 14 residues. The germline V and J ends were trimmed by 3 bases and 0 bases, with 3 bases remaining between them. CDR1 is MNHEY, CDR2 SMNVEV, per germline (reference sequence). The CDR3 region is CASSFGSGANVLTF. DNA for the CDR3: TGTGCCAGCAGTTTCGGCTCTGGGGCCAACGTCCTGACTTTC.

The chain combines TRBV29-1 with TRBJ2-7; unclear D gene. From germline, CDR1 is SQVTM and CDR2 ANQGSEA. The CDR3 runs 10 residues. V lost 7 bases and J 9 bases, leaving 13 bases between the germline ends. The CDR3 DNA follows: TGCAGCGCTGCACAAGAATGGCAGTACTTC. Protein product: CSAAQEWQYF.

A few counts support this clone. The rearrangement links TRBV18 to TRBJ1-2, with D perhaps matching TRBD1 (5 bases). Germline assignment: CDR1 KGHSH and CDR2 LQKENI. The CDR3 is made up of 15 amino acids. Trimming left V 6 bases short and J 5 bases short, with 19 bases between. The CDR3 nucleotides are TGTGCCAGCTCCCCATGGGAAGGGGAGGGTTATGGCTACACCTTC. This encodes CASSPWEGEGYGYTF.

This chain connects TRBV7-6 to TRBJ2-1, with 7 bases aligning to TRBD2. CDR1 is SGHVS, CDR2 FNYEAQ, per germline. This CDR3 has 13 residues. V trimming: 2 bases; J trimming: 7 bases; junction bases outside the gene matches: 2. The DNA for the CDR3 is TGTGCCAGCAGCTTAAGGGGAGGGAATGAGCAGTTCTTC. Translating it yields CASSLRGGNEQFF.

The chain employs TRBV5-1 and TRBJ2-7; tentatively, D is TRBD2 (5 bases). The germline V gene encodes CDR1 SGHRS and CDR2 YFSETQ. Trimming stripped 4 bases from V and 3 bases from J, with 8 bases between. CDR3 size: 12 residues. CDR3 nucleotide sequence: TGCGCCAGCAGCCAGAGCGGCTACGAGCAGTACTTC. It codes for CASSQSGYEQYF.

This chain connects TRBV4-1 to TRBJ1-6; TRBD1 matches at 9 bases. Looked up from germline, CDR1 is MGHRA and CDR2 is YSYEKL. The CDR3 covers 17 residues. With V trimmed by 5 bases and J by 0 bases, 5 bases remained unmatched. The CDR3 sequence is CASSGTGSSSYNSPLHF. In DNA, the CDR3 is TGCGCCAGCAGCGGGACAGGGTCCAGCTCCTATAATTCACCCCTCCACTTT.

The chain has TRBV4-1 and TRBJ1-5; 9 bases map to TRBD1. Germline CDR1 and CDR2: MGHRA and YSYEKL. Losses at the gene ends were 3 bases for V and 0 bases for J; bases not matched to a gene: 3. The CDR3 length is 16 residues. The CDR3 is CASSHGQGYSNQPQHF. For the CDR3, the DNA is TGCGCCAGCAGCCATGGACAGGGGTATAGCAATCAGCCCCAGCATTTT.

The chain carries TRBV5-4 and TRBJ2-3; 8 nucleotides match TRBD2. The CDR3 is 14 amino acids. Unmatched junction bases numbered 4, after V lost 4 bases and J lost 3 bases. The V gene's germline CDR1 is SGHNT and CDR2 YYREEE (reference sequence). The CDR3 coding sequence is TGTGCCAGCAGCCCAAGCGGGAGAACAGATACGCAGTATTTT. Translating gives CASSPSGRTDTQYF.

V usage is TRBV2 and J usage is TRBJ1-1, with D hard to call. Looked up from germline, CDR1 is SNHLY and CDR2 is FYNNEI. V was trimmed by 2 bases and J by 2 bases, leaving 9 bases between them. The CDR3 consists of 14 residues. The CDR3 here is CASSELVVNTEAFF. The CDR3 region has the DNA TGTGCCAGCAGTGAATTGGTAGTTAACACTGAAGCTTTCTTT. The full variable domain, its missing parts supplied by reference TRBV2 and TRBJ1-1, is EPEVTQTPSHQVTQMGQEVILRCVPISNHLYFYWYRQILGQKVEFLVSFYNNEISEKSEIFDDQFSVERPDGSNFTLKIRSTKLEDSAMYFCASSELVVNTEAFFGQGTRLTVV.

The gene calls are TRBV18 and TRBJ1-1, with D possibly TRBD1 on 6 matching bases. Germline CDR1 KGHSH, CDR2 LQKENI. Trimming cost V 1 base and J 4 bases, with 10 bases left between them. CDR3 size: 14 residues. CDR3 residues: CASSPRQGSTEAFF. In DNA, the CDR3 is TGTGCCAGCTCACCACGGCAGGGGAGCACTGAAGCTTTCTTT. The complete variable domain, with remaining parts taken from reference TRBV18 and TRBJ1-1, reads NAGVMQNPRHLVRRRGQEARLRCSPMKGHSHVYWYRQLPEEGLKFMVYLQKENIIDESGMPKERFSAEFPKEGPSILRIQQVVRGDSAAYFCASSPRQGSTEAFFGQGTRLTVV.

DNA of the CDR3: TGTGCCAGCAGCGTAGGAGTAGCCAAAAACATTCAGTACTTC. This translates into CASSVGVAKNIQYF. The J gene is TRBJ2-4, the V gene TRBV9; D remains ambiguous. The CDR3 loop spans 14 amino acids. V lost 0 bases to trimming and J lost 0 bases, with 4 bases between them. CDR1 and CDR2 from the germline V gene are SGDLS and YYNGEE.

The rearrangement uses TRBV27 and TRBJ2-3, with 11 positions matching TRBD2. Unmatched junction bases numbered 3, after V lost 4 bases and J lost 3 bases. This CDR3 is 15 amino acids long. Per the germline V gene, CDR1 is MNHEY and CDR2 is SMNVEV (reference sequence). The CDR3 DNA reads as TGTGCCAGCAGTTGGGCTAGCGGGAGGACAGATACGCAGTATTTT. The encoded protein is CASSWASGRTDTQYF.

This clone was counted once. The gene calls are TRBV30 and TRBJ2-1, with 7 bases matching TRBD1. After removal of 2 bases from V and 4 bases from J, the junction contained 8 bases not matched to a gene. Germline lookup yields CDR1 GTSNPN and CDR2 SVGIG (reference sequence). The CDR3 extends over 15 amino acids. The CDR3 DNA sequence: TGTGCCTGGAGTAGGGGACAGCCCAATTACAATGAGCAGTTCTTC. Amino acids: CAWSRGQPNYNEQFF. Filled out from reference TRBV30 and TRBJ2-1, the complete variable domain reads SQTIHQWPATLVQPVGSPLSLECTVEGTSNPNLYWYRQAAGRGLQLLFYSVGIGQISSEVPQNLSASRPQDRQFILSSKKLLLSDSGFYLCAWSRGQPNYNEQFFGPGTRLTVL.

The genes are TRBV5-1 and TRBJ1-5; D unclear. V was pared by 0 bases and J by 0 bases, with 7 bases between. Germline V CDR1 and CDR2: SGHRS, YFSETQ. The CDR3 spans 15 residues. The CDR3 sequence is CASSLDYDSNQPQHF. In DNA form, the CDR3 reads TGCGCCAGCAGCTTGGACTACGATAGCAATCAGCCCCAGCATTTT.

This sequence joins TRBV27 and TRBJ2-7; 8 bases line up with TRBD1. J was trimmed by 3 bases and V by 5 bases; bases with no gene match: 15. The germline V gene has CDR1 MNHEY and CDR2 SMNVEV (reference sequence). The CDR3 covers 17 residues. For the CDR3, the DNA is TGTGCCAGCAGTACACTTACGACCTGGGACAGGAACTACGAGCAGTACTTC. Translated, it gives CASSTLTTWDRNYEQYF.

J is TRBJ2-1 and V is TRBV5-4; tentative D call: TRBD1 (6 bases). The CDR3 has 15 residues. Germline CDR1 SGHNT, CDR2 YYREEE (reference sequence). V was cut by 0 bases and J by 5 bases, with 12 bases left in between. The CDR3: CASSLARGANNEQFF. As DNA, the CDR3 is TGTGCCAGCAGCTTGGCCAGGGGTGCAAACAATGAGCAGTTCTTC.

The genes are TRBV7-2 and TRBJ2-7; 9 bases line up with TRBD1. V shed 5 bases, J shed 3 bases, and the junction held 8 bases outside the gene matches. The germline V gene has CDR1 SGHTA and CDR2 FQGNSA. The CDR3 has 15 residues. CDR3 protein: CASSPTLGQGYEQYF. Written as DNA, the CDR3 is TGTGCCAGCAGCCCTACTCTGGGACAGGGCTACGAGCAGTACTTC. The variable domain in full, completed from reference TRBV7-2 and TRBJ2-7, reads GAGVSQSPSNKVTEKGKDVELRCDPISGHTALYWYRQSLGQGLEFLIYFQGNSAPDKSGLPSDRFSAERTGGSVSTLTIQRTQQEDSAVYLCASSPTLGQGYEQYFGPGTRLTVT.

The chain couples TRBV5-1 to TRBJ1-1; tentative D call: TRBD1 (5 bases). CDR3 length: 14 amino acids. V lost 3 bases and J 5 bases, leaving 14 bases between the germline ends. Per germline, CDR1 SGHRS and CDR2 YFSETQ. The DNA of the CDR3 is TGCGCCAGCAGCTATAGGATCGGGGGAACTGAAGCTTTCTTT. It codes for CASSYRIGGTEAFF. The whole variable domain, filled in from reference TRBV5-1 and TRBJ1-1, reads KAGVTQTPRYLIKTRGQQVTLSCSPISGHRSVSWYQQTPGQGLQFLFEYFSETQRNKGNFPGRFSGRQFSNSRSEMNVSTLELGDSALYLCASSYRIGGTEAFFGQGTRLTVV.

The rearrangement links TRBV5-1 to TRBJ2-2; perhaps TRBD1 as D (6 bases). The CDR3 runs to 16 residues. Germline V lookup: CDR1 SGHRS, CDR2 YFSETQ. The V gene lost 3 bases and the J gene lost 0 bases, with 12 bases spanning the gap. The chain's CDR3 is CASSSRGLANTGELFF. The CDR3 region has the DNA TGCGCCAGCAGCTCCAGGGGATTAGCGAACACCGGGGAGCTGTTTTTT.

V usage is TRBV5-4 and J usage is TRBJ2-1, with TRBD2 matching 7 bases. V lost 4 bases, J lost 9 bases, and 13 bases stayed unmatched. The CDR3 has 15 residues. The V gene's germline CDR1 is SGHNT and CDR2 YYREEE (reference sequence). The CDR3 protein is CASSGPRTSFGEQFF. The DNA of the CDR3 is TGTGCCAGCAGCGGGCCCCGGACTAGTTTCGGTGAGCAGTTCTTC.

The chain has TRBV18 and TRBJ2-1; 7 bases are a match to TRBD1. After removal of 5 bases from V and 2 bases from J, the junction contained 6 bases not matched to a gene. The germline CDR1 and CDR2 sequences are KGHSH and LQKENI. The CDR3 contains 15 residues. CDR3 in DNA: TGTGCCAGCTCATCTCGGACAGGAGCCTACAATGAGCAGTTCTTC. This codes for CASSSRTGAYNEQFF.

The genes are TRBV21-1 and TRBJ2-7; the tabulated D call, TRBD2, remains unverified against the DNA. TRBV21-1 corresponds to a pseudogene. This CDR3 region has 16 residues. CDR3 sequence (DNA): TGTGCCAGCAGCAAAAGTGCTAGCCTTGACTCCTACGAGCAGTACTTC. Protein product: CASSKSASLDSYEQYF.

The genes are TRBV30 and TRBJ1-2; 11 nucleotides align to TRBD1. The CDR3 has 16 amino acids. Germline V CDR1 and CDR2: GTSNPN, SVGIG (reference sequence). Germline trimming cut 1 base from V and 5 bases from J; bases unmatched to any gene: 9. The DNA for the CDR3 is TGTGCCTGGAGTGCCGGACAGGGGGCGATTTTTTATGGCTACACCTTC. Protein: CAWSAGQGAIFYGYTF.

The chain joins TRBV28 to TRBJ1-3; a possible D gene is TRBD1 (5 bases). The CDR3 sequence is 14 residues long. The germline gives CDR1 MDHEN, CDR2 SYDVKM. Trimming removed 5 bases from V and 4 bases from J, with 12 bases in between. The CDR3 sequence: CASSPQTAGNTIYF. CDR3 coding DNA: TGTGCCAGCAGTCCCCAGACAGCCGGAAACACCATATATTTT. The variable domain in full, completed from reference TRBV28 and TRBJ1-3, reads DVKVTQSSRYLVKRTGEKVFLECVQDMDHENMFWYRQDPGLGLRLIYFSYDVKMKEKGDIPEGYSVSREKKERFSLILESASTNQTSMYLCASSPQTAGNTIYFGEGSWLTVV.

V usage is TRBV5-6 and J usage is TRBJ2-5, with D possibly being TRBD2 (6 bases). Germline values: CDR1 SGHDT, CDR2 YYEEEE. Trimming left V 4 bases short and J 4 bases short, with 14 bases between. This CDR3 is built from 14 residues. CDR3 nucleotide sequence: TGTGCCAGCAGCGGTAGCGGTAAGGCAGAGACCCAGTACTTC. Translating it yields CASSGSGKAETQYF. The variable domain in full, completed from reference TRBV5-6 and TRBJ2-5, reads DAGVTQSPTHLIKTRGQQVTLRCSPKSGHDTVSWYQQALGQGPQFIFQYYEEEERQRGNFPDRFSGHQFPNYSSELNVNALLLGDSALYLCASSGSGKAETQYFGPGTRLLVL.

V gene TRBV7-9 combines with J gene TRBJ1-1, with 9 bases matching TRBD1. V was pared by 4 bases and J by 4 bases, with 4 bases of the junction left unmatched. Germline CDR1 SEHNR, CDR2 FQNEAQ (reference sequence). This CDR3 is built from 14 residues. CDR3 region: CASSWGQGPTEAFF. For the CDR3, the DNA is TGTGCCAGCAGCTGGGGACAGGGACCCACTGAAGCTTTCTTT.